Listed here are 15 T cell receptor beta chains from one sample, sequenced in a study of blood T cell repertoires in COVID-19. Method: immunoSEQ multiplex PCR; TCRdb's copy keeps in-frame clones and lacks some. Found here are 150,000 to 200,000 clones, over 80% of them singletons; the top ten hold around 6.3%. The sequencing sample was made of peripheral blood. These receptors all stem from a woman aged 40 to 50 with COVID-19, enrolled during active disease.

CDR3 bases: TGCGCCAGCACCTCTCAACCCCACAGTCGGCACAACGCCTACGAGCAGTACTTC. The encoded protein is CASTSQPHSRHNAYEQYF. The chain is built from TRBV5-1 and TRBJ2-7, with unresolved D. Trimming left V 6 bases short and J 2 bases short, with 27 bases between. Germline CDR1 is SGHRS and CDR2 is YFSETQ. The CDR3 spans 18 residues.

The chain joins TRBV19 to TRBJ1-5; 9 bases fit TRBD1. Germline CDR1 is LNHDA and CDR2 is SQIVND (reference sequence). The CDR3 runs to 15 residues. V dropped 8 bases and J dropped 7; count of bases not matched to a gene: 12. The CDR3 region has the DNA TGTGCCAGTCGCAAACAGGGGGCTTCGGGACAGCCCCAGCATTTT. Translating it yields CASRKQGASGQPQHF.

This clone has just one count. This rearrangement joins TRBV29-1 to TRBJ1-2, with 10 nucleotides matching TRBD1. The V gene's germline CDR1 is SQVTM and CDR2 ANQGSEA. The CDR3 has 13 amino acids. V shed 7 bases and J 7 bases; nucleotides not matched to a gene: 9. CDR3 in DNA: TGCAGCGCCCCCGGGACAGGGGATCGTGGCTACACCTTC. Translating gives CSAPGTGDRGYTF.

The chain carries TRBV6-6 and TRBJ2-1; 9 bases fit TRBD2. V was clipped by 7 bases and J by 8 bases; unmatched bases: 12. Germline CDR1 is MNHNY and CDR2 is SVGAGI (reference sequence). This CDR3 region has 15 residues. CDR3 bases: TGTGCCAGCACCTCTGGGGGCGGGAGGGCCTATGAGCAGTTCTTC. As protein: CASTSGGGRAYEQFF.

This clone showed up just once. The genes are TRBV5-4 and TRBJ1-6; possible D gene TRBD1, 6 bases. Per the germline V gene, CDR1 is SGHNT and CDR2 is YYREEE (reference sequence). The germline V and J ends were trimmed by 3 bases and 9 bases, with 13 bases remaining between them. This CDR3 is 14 amino acids long. In nucleotides, the CDR3 is TGTGCCAGCAGCTGGCAAGGGGACATTTCACCCCTCCACTTT. This translates into CASSWQGDISPLHF.

The rearrangement joins TRBV27 to TRBJ1-2; TRBD1 aligns across 7 bases. V was pared by 6 bases and J by 8 bases, with 6 bases of the junction left unmatched. CDR1 is MNHEY, CDR2 SMNVEV, per germline (reference sequence). This CDR3 has 12 residues. The CDR3 loop is CASRMTGSGYTF. CDR3 bases: TGTGCCAGCAGGATGACAGGGAGCGGCTACACCTTC.

The chain recombines TRBV19 with TRBJ2-5; TRBD2 might be the D (6 bases). Germline V gene sequence: CDR1 LNHDA, CDR2 SQIVND (reference sequence). The length of the CDR3 is 14 residues. V dropped 0 bases and J dropped 5 bases, with 10 bases sitting between them. The CDR3 nucleotides are TGTGCCAGTAGTATAGATGGAGGGGTGGAGACCCAGTACTTC. It translates to CASSIDGGVETQYF.

The chain combines TRBV19 with TRBJ1-5; 10 nucleotides line up with TRBD1. The CDR3 is 14 residues long. Germline assignment: CDR1 LNHDA and CDR2 SQIVND (reference sequence). V shed 6 bases and J 3 bases; nucleotides not matched to a gene: 2. DNA of the CDR3: TGTGCCAGTAGGGGACAGGGGTCCAATCAGCCCCAGCATTTT. It is translated as CASRGQGSNQPQHF.

The chain is built from TRBV5-4 and TRBJ2-2; 7 nucleotides match TRBD1. The CDR3 consists of 15 residues. Germline V gene data show CDR1 as SGHNT and CDR2 as YYREEE (reference sequence). V lost 5 bases and J lost 0; bases outside the gene matches: 4. CDR3 residues: CASSRDRANTGELFF. In DNA form, the CDR3 reads TGTGCCAGCAGTCGCGACAGGGCGAACACCGGGGAGCTGTTTTTT.

The chain's CDR3 is CASSLISQVTYEQYF. The CDR3 DNA reads TGTGCCAGCAGCTTAATATCCCAGGTTACCTACGAGCAGTACTTC. V and J are TRBV7-9 and TRBJ2-7, with D hard to call. The germline V gene encodes CDR1 SEHNR and CDR2 FQNEAQ (reference sequence). This CDR3 spans 15 amino acids. The V end lost 2 bases, the J end lost 2 bases, and 13 bases lay between the germline ends.

This clone was seen at least ten times. The chain couples TRBV2 to TRBJ2-1; 14 positions match TRBD2. The CDR3 is made up of 18 amino acids. With 6 bases clipped from V and 7 bases from J, the junction kept 14 bases outside the gene matches. CDR1 is SNHLY and CDR2 is FYNNEI in the germline V gene. CDR3 bases: TGTGCCAGCAGCGTATCACCACTAGGACTAGCGGGAGGAAATGAGCAGTTCTTC. Its translation is CASSVSPLGLAGGNEQFF.

The chain links TRBV7-4 to TRBJ2-1; 7 positions agree with TRBD2. This CDR3 contains 15 residues. Looked up from germline, CDR1 is SGHVT and CDR2 is SQSDAQ. The V gene end was trimmed by 7 bases and the J gene end by 8 bases; junction bases not matched to a gene: 14. In DNA, the CDR3 is TGTGCCAGCACCGACGGGGGGACTGCTTACCATGAGCAGTTCTTC. This encodes CASTDGGTAYHEQFF.

V is TRBV7-3 and J is TRBJ1-2; D is ambiguous. Trimming cost V 1 base and J 6 bases, with 6 bases left between them. The germline gives CDR1 SGHTA, CDR2 FQGTGA. The CDR3 covers 12 residues. DNA of the CDR3: TGTGCCAGCAGCTTAATCCTTGATGGCTACACCTTC. The encoded protein is CASSLILDGYTF.

The rearrangement uses TRBV10-3 and TRBJ2-3; TRBD1 matches 8 bases. J lost 2 bases, V lost 10 bases, and 8 bases had no gene match. Germline CDR1 reads ENHRY; CDR2 reads SYGVKD. The CDR3 is made up of 14 amino acids. The CDR3 sequence is CATQKDRATDTQYF. CDR3 nucleotide sequence: TGTGCCACGCAGAAGGACAGGGCCACAGATACGCAGTATTTT.

This sequence joins TRBV7-9 and TRBJ1-5, with D possibly matching TRBD1 (6 bases). Germline CDR1 reads SEHNR; CDR2 reads FQNEAQ (reference sequence). This CDR3 has 17 residues. The V gene lost 5 bases and the J gene lost 3 bases, with 20 bases spanning the gap. The CDR3 loop reads CASSETSGRGYNQPQHF. Here the CDR3 DNA reads TGTGCCAGCAGCGAAACATCAGGGAGGGGGTACAATCAGCCCCAGCATTTT.